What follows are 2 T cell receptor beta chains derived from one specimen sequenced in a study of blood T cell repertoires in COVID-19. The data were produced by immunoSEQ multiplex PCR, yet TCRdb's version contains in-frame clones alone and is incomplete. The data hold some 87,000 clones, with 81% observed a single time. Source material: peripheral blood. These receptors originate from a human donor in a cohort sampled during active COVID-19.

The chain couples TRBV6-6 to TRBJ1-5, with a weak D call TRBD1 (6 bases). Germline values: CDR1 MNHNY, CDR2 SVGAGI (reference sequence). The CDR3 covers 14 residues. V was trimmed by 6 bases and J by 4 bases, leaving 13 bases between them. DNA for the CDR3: TGTGCCAGCAGATGGACAGAACCGAATCAGCCCCAGCATTTT. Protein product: CASRWTEPNQPQHF.

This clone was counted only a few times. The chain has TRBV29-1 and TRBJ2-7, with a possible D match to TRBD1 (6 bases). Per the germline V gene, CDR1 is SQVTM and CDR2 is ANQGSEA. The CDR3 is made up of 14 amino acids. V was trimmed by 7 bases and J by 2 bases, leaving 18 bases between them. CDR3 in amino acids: CSAQNQGTAYEQYF. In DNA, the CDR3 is TGCAGCGCGCAAAATCAGGGGACGGCCTACGAGCAGTACTTC.